A selection of T cell receptor beta chains follows, all from one sample in a study of T-cell reconstitution after alpha-beta-depleted transplantation in children. TCRdb independently ran MiXCR on the PCR reads; one entry per CDR3 protein. In the table there are approximately 500,000 distinct CDR3 sequences, 25% to 30% of which are singletons. The starting material was PBMCs, obtained before TCRalphabeta/CD19-depleted stem cell transplant. The receptors were gathered from a boy under two years old with Wiskott-Aldrich syndrome, due to receive a stem cell transplant. Both conserved end residues are part of each CDR3. D genes are given only for firm matches. Clone size is given for some rows only: seen once, a few or many times, or a class if the clone is expanded.

>TRBV20-1|-|TRBD1|TRBJ1-5
CSAREGTVDQPQHF
TGCAGTGCTAGAGAGGGGACAGTCGATCAGCCCCAGCATTTT
>TRBV5-5|-|-|TRBJ2-1
CASFDYGGYNEQFF
TGTGCCAGCTTCGACTACGGGGGTTACAATGAGCAGTTCTTC
>TRBV18|-|TRBD2|TRBJ2-3
CASSQVRGANTQYF
TGTGCCAGCTCACAGGTGCGGGGGGCAAATACGCAGTATTTT
>TRBV20-1|-|-|TRBJ2-1
CSAKLPALNEQFF
TGCAGTGCTAAACTACCGGCCCTCAATGAGCAGTTCTTC
>TRBV19|few|-|TRBJ2-3
CASSTPAGTTDTQYF
TGTGCCAGTAGTACCCCCGCGGGGACCACAGATACGCAGTATTTT
>TRBV28|few|-|TRBJ2-1
CASSPYRDEQFF
TGTGCCAGCAGTCCGTATCGGGATGAGCAGTTCTTC
>TRBV15|-|-|TRBJ2-1
CATSRESSYNEQFF
TGTGCCACCAGCAGAGAGAGCTCCTACAATGAGCAGTTCTTC
>TRBV12-3/TRBV12-4|few|-|TRBJ2-1
CASSRFVGSAYNEQFF
TGTGCCAGCAGTCGTTTCGTGGGTAGCGCCTACAATGAGCAGTTCTTC
>TRBV28|-|TRBD2|TRBJ2-2
CASSNPGLGGELFF
TGTGCCAGCAGTAACCCGGGACTAGGGGGGGAGCTGTTTTTT
>TRBV9|-|-|TRBJ2-5
CASSQTQYF
TGTGCCAGCAGCCAGACCCAGTACTTC
>TRBV5-1|-|-|TRBJ2-2
CASSLDQNTGELFF
TGCGCCAGCAGCTTGGACCAGAACACCGGGGAGCTGTTTTTT
>TRBV7-2|-|TRBD2|TRBJ2-5
CASSLGRGGSETQYF
TGTGCCAGCAGCTTAGGAAGAGGCGGGAGTGAGACCCAGTACTTC
>TRBV10-1|-|-|TRBJ2-3
CASSGRRWGTDTQYF
TGCGCCAGCAGTGGCCGGAGATGGGGCACAGATACGCAGTATTTT
>TRBV10-3|-|-|TRBJ1-1
CAISELAGYGSNTEAFF
TGTGCCATCAGTGAGTTAGCAGGGTACGGCTCCAACACTGAAGCTTTCTTT
>TRBV15|few|-|TRBJ2-2
CATRETGFTGELFF
TGTGCCACCAGAGAAACTGGGTTTACCGGGGAGCTGTTTTTT
>TRBV5-1|-|TRBD2|TRBJ2-5
CASGFGTSGTPTQYF
TGCGCCAGCGGGTTCGGGACTAGCGGGACACCAACCCAGTACTTC
>TRBV6-2/TRBV6-3|-|-|TRBJ2-4
CASSYRSKNIQYF
TGTGCCAGCAGTTACCGGAGCAAAAACATTCAGTACTTC
>TRBV20-1|few|-|TRBJ2-1
CSAEGTRNEQFF
TGCAGTGCAGAAGGGACACGGAATGAGCAGTTCTTC
>TRBV20-1|-|TRBD1|TRBJ2-7
CSARAGTGTYYEQYF
TGCAGTGCTAGAGCGGGGACAGGGACCTACTACGAGCAGTACTTC
>TRBV27|-|-|TRBJ2-3
CASTPLGRDTQYF
TGTGCCAGCACCCCTCTTGGGCGGGATACGCAGTATTTT
>TRBV5-5|few|-|TRBJ2-7
CASSLDVRSGISVYEQYF
TGTGCCAGCAGCTTGGACGTTCGTTCAGGAATATCGGTCTACGAGCAGTACTTC
>TRBV7-9|few|-|TRBJ1-2
CASSLDRAENYGYTF
TGTGCCAGCAGCTTAGACAGGGCGGAGAACTATGGCTACACCTTC
>TRBV15|-|TRBD1|TRBJ2-7
CATSRALSGGDEQYF
TGTGCCACCAGCAGAGCCTTGTCAGGGGGTGACGAGCAGTACTTC
>TRBV29-1|few|-|TRBJ2-3
CSASGIQNTDTQYF
TGCAGCGCCTCGGGGATCCAAAACACAGATACGCAGTATTTT
>TRBV27|-|-|TRBJ1-1
CASSFLSGNTEAFF
TGTGCCAGCAGTTTTTTGTCAGGGAACACTGAAGCTTTCTTT
>TRBV12-3/TRBV12-4|-|TRBD2|TRBJ2-5
CASTRGTGTSLSEETQYF
TGTGCCAGCACGCGCGGCACCGGGACTAGTTTGTCGGAGGAGACCCAGTACTTC
>TRBV5-1|-|TRBD2|TRBJ2-3
CASSFSGTKTDTQYF
TGCGCCAGCAGCTTTTCCGGGACTAAGACAGATACGCAGTATTTT
>TRBV28|-|-|TRBJ2-3
CASHVRRDLTDTQYF
TGTGCCAGCCATGTGAGGCGGGACCTCACAGATACGCAGTATTTT
>TRBV9|few|-|TRBJ2-1
CASSVDRASYNEQFF
TGTGCCAGCAGCGTAGACAGGGCGTCCTACAATGAGCAGTTCTTC
>TRBV24-1|-|-|TRBJ1-5
CAPLTELVWYSNQPQHF
TGTGCTCCCCTAACGGAGCTGGTTTGGTATAGCAATCAGCCCCAGCATTTT
>TRBV20-1|few|TRBD2|TRBJ2-1
CSALPSGYNEQFF
TGCAGTGCCCTCCCTAGCGGCTACAATGAGCAGTTCTTC
>TRBV18|few|TRBD1|TRBJ2-3
CASSLTTGVTDTQYF
TGTGCCAGCTCACTCACCACAGGGGTTACAGATACGCAGTATTTT
>TRBV5-1|few|TRBD2|TRBJ2-4
CASRGGLAKNIQYF
TGCGCCAGCAGGGGAGGGCTAGCCAAAAACATTCAGTACTTC
>TRBV6-5|-|TRBD1|TRBJ1-5
CASSKTGGLCGPQHF
TGTGCCAGCAGCAAGACAGGGGGTCTTTGTGGGCCCCAGCATTTT
>TRBV2|-|TRBD1|TRBJ2-1
CASSGDRSHYNEQFF
TGTGCCAGCAGTGGGGACAGGTCGCACTACAATGAGCAGTTCTTC
>TRBV28|few|TRBD1|TRBJ2-4
CASTETGADRGLSKNIQYF
TGTGCCAGCACCGAAACAGGGGCGGACAGGGGATTAAGCAAAAACATTCAGTACTTC
>TRBV5-1|few|-|TRBJ1-1
CASSQTTGNTEAFF
TGCGCCAGCAGCCAAACCACAGGGAACACTGAAGCTTTCTTT
>TRBV2|-|TRBD2|TRBJ2-2
CASSEALRSGSTGELFF
TGTGCCAGCAGTGAAGCGCTTCGTAGCGGGAGCACCGGGGAGCTGTTTTTT
>TRBV27|-|-|TRBJ2-1
CASSLLGLRPNEQFF
TGTGCCAGCAGTTTACTTGGACTACGACCGAATGAGCAGTTCTTC
>TRBV2|-|TRBD2|TRBJ2-7
CARGTSGAYEQYF
TGTGCCAGAGGGACTAGCGGGGCATACGAGCAGTACTTC
>TRBV19|few|-|TRBJ1-1
CATISGRLDTEAFF
TGTGCCACCATATCGGGGAGGTTGGACACTGAAGCTTTCTTT
>TRBV20-1|few|-|TRBJ1-1
CSAEGRYTEAFF
TGCAGTGCAGAGGGACGTTACACTGAAGCTTTCTTT